In this sample, the clone carrying this TCR beta chain turned up once. V gave up 2 bases and J gave up 14 bases, with 17 bases separating them. This CDR3 is 14 amino acids long. Per germline, CDR1 SGDLS and CDR2 YYNGEE. Profiled with immunoSEQ multiplex PCR; TCRdb holds only in-frame clones, not every one. The repertoire has 400 to 450 clones, 85% to 90% of them found once; the top ten carry 6.5% to 8.5%. The entry originates in a study of T cells and Merkel cell carcinoma outcomes. Material for sequencing was tumor tissue from Merkel cell carcinoma. The receptor's source is a human donor with Merkel cell carcinoma. The V and J genes are TRBV9 and TRBJ1-6; no clear D gene. The chain's CDR3 is CASSVEGSPYSLHF. The CDR3 coding sequence is TGTGCCAGCAGCGTGGAAGGGAGCCCCTACTCCCTCCACTTT.